Below are 32 T cell receptor beta chains sequenced from a single sample in a study of blood T cell repertoires in COVID-19 (dated by TCRdb to the early 2020s). Receptor libraries were prepared by the immunoSEQ multiplex PCR assay. As stored in TCRdb, this immuneACCESS dataset retains in-frame rearrangements with V and J assigned. A fraction of the clones does not appear; measured against another copy, unresolved V genes explain less than half of the discrepancy, and the remainder lacks a known reason. The sample table shows about 190,000 clones, and around 90% are seen once. The ten largest clones capture 0.5% to 0.55% of the sample. The source material was peripheral blood. These receptors all come from a man in his fifties or sixties with acute or convalescent COVID-19.

This clone was seen a handful of times. V usage is TRBV6-5 and J usage is TRBJ2-3; D is uncertain. The CDR3 runs to 15 residues. Germline CDR1 is MNHEY and CDR2 is SVGAGI. The germline V and J ends were trimmed by 6 bases and 3 bases, with 16 bases remaining between them. The CDR3 nucleotides read TGTGCCAGCAGGGAGACCCTACCGGTAACAGATACGCAGTATTTT. Protein: CASRETLPVTDTQYF.

This clone was recorded only once. This chain links TRBV27 with TRBJ2-7; maybe TRBD1 (6 bases). Germline V gene sequence: CDR1 MNHEY, CDR2 SMNVEV (reference sequence). The CDR3 extends over 13 amino acids. V lost 5 bases to trimming and J lost 5 bases, with 13 bases between them. The CDR3 spells CASSLTGLHEQYF. CDR3 nucleotide sequence: TGTGCCAGCAGTCTCACAGGGTTACACGAGCAGTACTTC.

V gene TRBV29-1 combines with J gene TRBJ2-3; 9 bases fit TRBD1. Germline CDR1 reads SQVTM; CDR2 reads ANQGSEA. CDR3 size: 13 residues. The junction had 5 bases not matched to a gene; V was cut back by 6 bases and J by 4 bases. This CDR3 is CSVIQGAADTQYF. For the CDR3, the DNA is TGCAGCGTCATACAGGGGGCGGCAGATACGCAGTATTTT.

This sequence joins TRBV29-1 and TRBJ1-1; D possibly corresponds to TRBD1 (5 bases). Trimming took off 6 bases at V and 3 bases at J, with 14 bases between the two ends. CDR1 and CDR2 from the germline V gene are SQVTM and ANQGSEA. There are 13 residues in the CDR3. CDR3 sequence (DNA): TGCAGCGTCCCGGGACTTGGGGACACTGAAGCTTTCTTT. It yields the protein CSVPGLGDTEAFF.

Points on this clone: In the same sample, other DNA sequences code for this CDR3. Here the CDR3 DNA reads TGTGCCAGCAGCTTCAAGGGGGCAGGCACAGATACGCAGTATTTT. It is translated as CASSFKGAGTDTQYF. The chain has TRBV7-2 and TRBJ2-3; TRBD1 agrees at 7 bases. The CDR3 consists of 15 residues. The J segment lost 1 base and the V segment lost 3 bases, leaving 4 bases of the junction unmatched. The germline gives CDR1 SGHTA, CDR2 FQGNSA.

The J gene is TRBJ1-2, the V gene TRBV30; D is unresolved. CDR1 and CDR2 from the germline V gene are GTSNPN and SVGIG (reference sequence). The CDR3 runs 16 residues. Deletions cut 4 bases from V and 0 bases from J, with 18 bases between. Here the CDR3 reads CAWIPGRGITNYGYTF. The DNA of the CDR3 is TGTGCCTGGATCCCAGGTCGGGGAATTACTAACTATGGCTACACCTTC.

This clone was recorded once. In DNA form, the CDR3 reads TGTGCCATCAGCGCTTCTGTAGGGACAGGGTCGTCAGATACGCAGTATTTT. It specifies CAISASVGTGSSDTQYF. The rearrangement uses TRBV10-3 and TRBJ2-3, with 9 bases aligning to TRBD1. This CDR3 is built from 17 residues. CDR1 is ENHRY, CDR2 SYGVKD, per germline. Losses at the gene ends were 6 bases for V and 4 bases for J; bases not matched to a gene: 14.

This clone occurred a few times. V usage is TRBV2 and J usage is TRBJ2-7, with D possibly TRBD1 on 6 matching bases. Germline loops: CDR1 SNHLY, CDR2 FYNNEI. V gave up 3 bases and J gave up 7 bases, with 13 bases separating them. The CDR3 is 13 amino acids. The CDR3 loop is CASSDQGIGEQYF. The CDR3 DNA follows: TGTGCCAGCAGTGATCAGGGGATCGGGGAGCAGTACTTC.

The chain joins TRBV11-1 to TRBJ2-7; TRBD1 is a possible D gene (6 bases). CDR3 length: 15 amino acids. CDR1 and CDR2 from the germline V gene are SGHAT and FQDESV (reference sequence). Trimming pared 5 bases from V and 0 bases from J, leaving 14 bases between. DNA of the CDR3: TGTGCCAGCAGCATAGGACAGTCAAACTCCTACGAGCAGTACTTC. It translates to CASSIGQSNSYEQYF. The variable domain in full, completed from reference TRBV11-1 and TRBJ2-7, reads EAEVAQSPRYKITEKSQAVAFWCDPISGHATLYWYRQILGQGPELLVQFQDESVVDDSQLPKDRFSAERLKGVDSTLKIQPAELGDSAMYLCASSIGQSNSYEQYFGPGTRLTVT.

The J gene is TRBJ2-3, the V gene TRBV28, with TRBD2 identical over 10 bases. V shed 5 bases and J 2 bases; nucleotides not matched to a gene: 1. The CDR3 loop spans 14 amino acids. Germline V gives CDR1 MDHEN, CDR2 SYDVKM. The CDR3 region has the DNA TGTGCCAGCAGTACTAGCGGGAACACAGATACGCAGTATTTT. Its translation is CASSTSGNTDTQYF.

This clone was seen a single time. This chain links TRBV27 with TRBJ1-5, with unresolved D. The CDR3 loop spans 13 amino acids. Trimming shortened V by 6 bases and J by 3 bases, and 9 bases separated the two germline ends. Germline V gene data show CDR1 as MNHEY and CDR2 as SMNVEV (reference sequence). CDR3 amino acids: CASRQTPNQPQHF. CDR3 sequence (DNA): TGTGCCAGCAGACAGACGCCCAATCAGCCCCAGCATTTT.

This clone has only one observation. The chain joins TRBV29-1 to TRBJ2-1; 7 nucleotides agree with TRBD2. The CDR3 is 15 residues long. CDR1 and CDR2 (germline): SQVTM, ANQGSEA. The V gene end was trimmed by 3 bases and the J gene end by 4 bases; junction bases not matched to a gene: 9. For the CDR3, the DNA is TGCAGCGTTGATGTCCTAGCGGATCTGTACAATGAGCAGTTCTTC. Its translation is CSVDVLADLYNEQFF.

This chain joins TRBV9 and TRBJ2-5; D ambiguous. The V end lost 0 bases, the J end lost 2 bases, and 14 bases lay between the germline ends. Looked up from germline, CDR1 is SGDLS and CDR2 is YYNGEE. The CDR3 spans 16 residues. The CDR3 coding sequence is TGTGCCAGCAGCGTAGGCAGCGTCTACGCACAAGAGACCCAGTACTTC. It encodes CASSVGSVYAQETQYF.

In its sample, this clone was seen a few times. V is TRBV9 and J is TRBJ2-2; D remains ambiguous. The CDR3 totals 15 residues. Germline V CDR1 and CDR2: SGDLS, YYNGEE. V gave up 0 bases and J gave up 0 bases, with 6 bases separating them. CDR3 region: CASSVDSSNTGELFF. DNA for the CDR3: TGTGCCAGCAGCGTAGACAGTTCGAACACCGGGGAGCTGTTTTTT.

This chain links TRBV6-5 with TRBJ2-2; D perhaps matches TRBD2 (6 bases). This CDR3 spans 15 amino acids. Germline CDR1 MNHEY, CDR2 SVGAGI. The germline V and J ends were trimmed by 6 bases and 4 bases, with 15 bases remaining between them. As DNA, the CDR3 is TGTGCCAGCAGAAGAGCTAGCGAGGTCACCGGGGAGCTGTTTTTT. As protein: CASRRASEVTGELFF.

The chain has TRBV7-2 and TRBJ2-3; the D is unclear. Germline-derived CDR1 and CDR2 are SGHTA and FQGNSA. V lost 4 bases and J 4 bases, leaving 12 bases between the germline ends. The length of the CDR3 is 14 residues. The CDR3 DNA reads as TGTGCCAGCAGCTGGGCACCGGATGCAGATACGCAGTATTTT. Amino acids: CASSWAPDADTQYF.

The gene calls are TRBV5-4 and TRBJ1-5; a weak D match, TRBD1 (6 bases). This CDR3 region has 16 residues. Germline CDR1 and CDR2: SGHNT and YYREEE (reference sequence). Trimming left V 3 bases short and J 4 bases short, with 17 bases between. CDR3 sequence: CASSSHGTSPNQPQHF. The DNA of the CDR3 is TGTGCCAGCAGCTCCCACGGGACATCCCCAAATCAGCCCCAGCATTTT. The variable domain in full, with the rest retrieved from reference TRBV5-4 and TRBJ1-5, is ETGVTQSPTHLIKTRGQQVTLRCSSQSGHNTVSWYQQALGQGPQFIFQYYREEENGRGNFPPRFSGLQFPNYSSELNVNALELDDSALYLCASSSHGTSPNQPQHFGDGTRLSIL.

The V gene is TRBV14, the J gene TRBJ2-1, with 7 bases lining up with TRBD2. The CDR3 covers 16 residues. After removal of 4 bases from V and 7 bases from J, the junction contained 13 bases not matched to a gene. Germline CDR1 reads SGHDN; CDR2 reads FVKESK. CDR3 DNA: TGTGCCAGCAGCCCCCGAGTTAAAGCGGGAAGTAATGAGCAGTTCTTC. Protein: CASSPRVKAGSNEQFF.

V and J are TRBV28 and TRBJ2-1; 7 positions agree with TRBD2. J was trimmed by 7 bases and V by 6 bases; bases with no gene match: 15. CDR1 is MDHEN and CDR2 is SYDVKM in the germline V gene. The CDR3 loop spans 16 amino acids. CDR3 nucleotide sequence: TGTGCCAGCAGGGCAGTGGGGACTAACCCTGGGAATGAGCAGTTCTTC. Translation gives CASRAVGTNPGNEQFF.

The gene calls are TRBV2 and TRBJ1-5, with unresolved D. Trimming took 1 base from V and 10 from J, leaving 8 bases between them. The germline V gene encodes CDR1 SNHLY and CDR2 FYNNEI. This CDR3 spans 12 amino acids. CDR3 nucleotides: TGTGCCAGCAGTGAAGAGGTGACACCCCAGCATTTT. This codes for CASSEEVTPQHF.

This clone appeared a single time. The rearrangement links TRBV15 to TRBJ2-7; 13 bases match TRBD2. Germline V gene sequence: CDR1 LNHNV, CDR2 YYDKDF (reference sequence). The CDR3 covers 18 residues. V dropped 2 bases and J dropped 2; count of bases not matched to a gene: 9. CDR3 in DNA: TGTGCCACCAGCAGAAAACTAGCGGGAGGGCCGATTCCCTACGAGCAGTACTTC. This codes for CATSRKLAGGPIPYEQYF.

The chain couples TRBV7-2 to TRBJ2-5; D is perhaps TRBD1 (6 bases). With 5 bases removed from V and 7 bases from J, the gap between germline ends came to 20 bases. The germline V gene has CDR1 SGHTA and CDR2 FQGNSA. The CDR3 extends over 15 amino acids. The CDR3 reads CASSPGHLQEWTQYF. DNA for the CDR3: TGTGCCAGCAGCCCGGGACATCTCCAAGAGTGGACCCAGTACTTC.

The J gene is TRBJ2-3, the V gene TRBV6-5, with TRBD2 as a possible D gene (6 bases). Trimming pared 1 base from V and 5 bases from J, leaving 7 bases between. The CDR3 contains 13 residues. CDR1 and CDR2 (germline): MNHEY, SVGAGI. The DNA for the CDR3 is TGTGCCAGCAGTTACTGGAGGGGAGATACGCAGTATTTT. Protein product: CASSYWRGDTQYF.

The chain is built from TRBV13 and TRBJ2-3, with 7 bases fitting TRBD1. V shed 5 bases and J 1 base; nucleotides not matched to a gene: 12. Germline assignment: CDR1 PRHDT and CDR2 FYEKMQ (reference sequence). This CDR3 has 17 amino acids. As DNA, the CDR3 is TGTGCCAGCAGCAAAGCCGGGACAGTTGGTGGCACAGATACGCAGTATTTT. This codes for CASSKAGTVGGTDTQYF.

CDR3 in amino acids: CASSLVGLRGRGGETQYF. CDR3 nucleotides: TGCGCCAGCAGCTTGGTGGGTTTACGCGGGAGGGGAGGAGAGACCCAGTACTTC. The rearrangement uses TRBV5-1 and TRBJ2-5; 9 bases are shared with TRBD2. The CDR3 contains 18 residues. Germline V gene lookup returns CDR1 SGHRS and CDR2 YFSETQ. The ends lost 0 bases at V and 4 bases at J; junction bases unmatched: 13.

The chain has TRBV28 and TRBJ2-1, with D possibly being TRBD2 (5 bases). V lost 7 bases, J lost 2 bases, and 15 bases lay in between. This CDR3 spans 15 amino acids. The germline V gene encodes CDR1 MDHEN and CDR2 SYDVKM. CDR3 residues: CASTPRLYAYNEQFF. CDR3 DNA sequence: TGTGCCAGCACCCCCCGACTATACGCCTACAATGAGCAGTTCTTC.

The gene calls are TRBV10-3 and TRBJ2-7, with TRBD1 identical over 8 bases. Germline V gene data show CDR1 as ENHRY and CDR2 as SYGVKD. The CDR3 runs to 13 residues. After removal of 6 bases from V and 6 bases from J, the junction contained 7 bases not matched to a gene. The CDR3 DNA follows: TGTGCCATCAGCCTTGGACAGGGACGCGAGCAGTACGTC. Its translation is CAISLGQGREQYV.

The chain uses TRBV28 and TRBJ1-5, with D unresolved. V lost 3 bases to trimming and J lost 3 bases, with 9 bases between them. Germline CDR1 is MDHEN and CDR2 is SYDVKM. The CDR3 has 14 residues. The CDR3 sequence is CASSFPGPNQPQHF. DNA for the CDR3: TGTGCCAGCAGTTTCCCGGGTCCCAATCAGCCCCAGCATTTT.

This rearrangement joins TRBV24-1 to TRBJ1-1; TRBD1 is a possible D gene (6 bases). CDR1 is KGHDR and CDR2 is SFDVKD in the germline V gene. The CDR3 runs 11 residues. The V and J ends lost 7 bases and 7 bases respectively, with 9 bases between them. The CDR3 loop reads CATRNRDEAFF. The CDR3 nucleotides are TGTGCCACCAGGAACAGGGATGAAGCTTTCTTT.

The chain links TRBV3-1 (or the pseudogene TRBV3-2) to TRBJ2-4; 8 nucleotides line up with TRBD2. This CDR3 spans 16 amino acids. CDR1 is LGHDT, CDR2 YNNKEL, per germline (reference sequence). V shed 0 bases and J 1 base; nucleotides not matched to a gene: 2. In DNA form, the CDR3 reads TGTGCCAGCAGCCAAGAAGGCGGGGGGGCCAAAAACATTCAGTACTTC. It is translated as CASSQEGGGAKNIQYF.

Only one count was recorded for this clone. The chain employs TRBV4-1 and TRBJ1-5; 8 nucleotides line up with TRBD1. The CDR3 consists of 16 residues. V was pared by 3 bases and J by 3 bases, with 7 bases of the junction left unmatched. Germline-derived CDR1 and CDR2 are MGHRA and YSYEKL. The CDR3 here is CASSQSPTGDNQPQHF. CDR3 in DNA: TGCGCCAGCAGCCAGTCGCCGACAGGGGACAATCAGCCCCAGCATTTT.

This clone has more than one count but fewer than ten. The V and J genes are TRBV18 and TRBJ1-2, with TRBD1 matching over 10 bases. V lost 3 bases and J lost 5; bases outside the gene matches: 6. There are 15 residues in the CDR3. The V gene's germline CDR1 is KGHSH and CDR2 LQKENI. As DNA, the CDR3 is TGTGCCAGCTCACCTCGGACAGGGGGTGGGTATGGCTACACCTTC. It translates to CASSPRTGGGYGYTF.